This TCR beta chain is from a study of CXCR3-negative and CXCR3-positive naive CD8 T cells. Study information: A total of some 130 million TRB reads was generated, with about 1.5 +/- 0.3 million per library. General observations from the study: The TRB CDR3s that CXCR3-positive naive cells carried were more hydrophobic than those of CXCR3-negative naive cells. Memory CD8+ T cell repertoires were far less diverse than both naive subsets.

Turning to this clonotype: Its antigen remains unknown.

UMI-tagged TRB cDNA libraries were built via 5' RACE. One entry per CDR3 protein, without DNA, is what TCRdb gives after re-calling the 5' RACE reads. The specimen's table records 120,000 to 150,000 distinct CDR3 sequences. Germline V gives CDR1 SGHDN, CDR2 FVKESK. This CDR3 contains 20 residues. With 300,000 cells each, the CD8+ T cell subsets were individually sorted in triplicate. This TCR derives from a human donor in good health. Some clones in this sample may be carry-over from other donors' samples. The chain combines TRBV14 with TRBJ2-1; TCRdb reports TRBD2, a call that lacks DNA to check it against. Sample: naive CXCR3+ CD8+ T cells from blood. Documented subset: CD45RO-CCR7+CD27+CD95- naive CD8+ T cells expressing CXCR3 (TNR3+). The chain's CDR3 is CASSQDLLGRTSGDYNEQFF.